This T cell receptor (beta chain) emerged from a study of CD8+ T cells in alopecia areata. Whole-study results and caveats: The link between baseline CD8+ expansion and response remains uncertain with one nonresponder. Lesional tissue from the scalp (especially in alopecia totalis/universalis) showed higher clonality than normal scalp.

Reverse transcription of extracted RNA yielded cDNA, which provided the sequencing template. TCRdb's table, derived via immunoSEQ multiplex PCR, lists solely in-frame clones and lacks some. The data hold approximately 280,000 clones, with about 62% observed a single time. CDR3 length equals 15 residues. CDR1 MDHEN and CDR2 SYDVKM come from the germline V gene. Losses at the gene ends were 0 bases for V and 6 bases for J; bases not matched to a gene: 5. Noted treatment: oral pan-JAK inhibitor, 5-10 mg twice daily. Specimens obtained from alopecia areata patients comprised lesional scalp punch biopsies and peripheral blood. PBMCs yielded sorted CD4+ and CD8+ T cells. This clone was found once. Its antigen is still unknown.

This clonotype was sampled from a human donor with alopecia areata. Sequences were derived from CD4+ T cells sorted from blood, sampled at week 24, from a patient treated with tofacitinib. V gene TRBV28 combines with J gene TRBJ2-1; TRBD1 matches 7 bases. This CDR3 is CASSLWTGFSNEQFF. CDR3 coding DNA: TGTGCCAGCAGTTTATGGACAGGGTTTAGCAATGAGCAGTTCTTC.